This T cell receptor (beta chain) was captured by sequencing in a study of CD8+CD57+ T cells in acquired aplastic anemia. Study-wide context: The study obtained an average of approximately 3 ug of DNA from sorted CD4+ and CD8+ cells.

Profiles of TCR beta VDJ and CDR3 were generated from a genomic DNA template. TCRdb analysed the reads with MiXCR anew, one entry per CDR3 protein. The profile covers some 220,000 distinct CDR3 sequences, with about 37% appearing a single time and more than 0.95% taken by the ten largest. The V gene end was trimmed by 2 bases and the J gene end by 3 bases; junction bases not matched to a gene: 9. This CDR3 has 15 residues. The germline CDR1 and CDR2 sequences are GTSNPN and SVGIG (reference sequence). The study's findings and limits: Patients and controls shared some 30 CD8+ CDR3 sequences. Significance was not reached for CD8+ Simpson's diversity between patients and controls.

In regard to this clonotype: Its specificity is not known.

The chain recombines TRBV30 with TRBJ1-1; TRBD1 matches at 7 bases. The sequenced sample consisted of sorted CD4+, CD8+, or CD8+CD57+ T cells (not recorded which) from PBMCs. The receptor's source is a human donor in good health, serving as a control. The CDR3 sequence: CAWSKNRGWDTEAFF. The CDR3 DNA reads TGTGCCTGGAGTAAGAACAGGGGATGGGACACTGAAGCTTTCTTT.